The clone carrying this TCR beta chain was counted at least ten times. What it recognizes is unknown. The record originates from a study of T-cell reconstitution after alpha-beta-depleted transplantation in children. Germline V lookup: CDR1 SGHRS, CDR2 YFSETQ. There are 13 residues in the CDR3. Between the trimmed V and J ends, which lost 4 bases and 4 bases, there was a span of 8 bases. Using unique molecular identifiers, the investigators prepared the TCRbeta library. TCRdb passed the PCR reads through MiXCR, listing each CDR3 protein once. The sample consists of nearly 250,000 distinct CDR3 sequences, roughly 8% of them appearing once. The study's findings and limits: Counts and diversity of T cells one year after transplant came mostly from newly produced T cells. Expanded clones from the graft, numbering several hundred, reportedly supplied alpha-beta T cells about two months after transplant. Surviving recipient T cells and thymic progenitors underlay high day-60 TCRbeta diversity in some patients.

This sequence joins TRBV5-1 and TRBJ2-2; D gene uncertain. The specimen comprised PBMCs, mostly from graft donor cells, sampled 180 days after TCRalphabeta/CD19-depleted stem cell transplant. The TCR originated in a male patient younger than 18 who had a stem cell transplant for acute lymphoblastic leukemia, so the T cells may come from the graft donor. CDR3 sequence: CASSQTPTGELFF. CDR3 nucleotide sequence: TGCGCCAGCAGCCAGACCCCCACCGGGGAGCTGTTTTTT.